This entry lists 13 T cell receptor beta chains sequenced from one sample in a study of T cells in localized non-small cell lung cancer. The data were produced by immunoSEQ multiplex PCR, yet TCRdb's version contains in-frame clones alone and is incomplete. Among some 22,000 clones listed, more than 85% were seen once. Sequencing was performed on peripheral blood, taken before any cancer treatment. The receptor source for this set is a male donor at least 60 years old with stage I squamous cell lung carcinoma.

The V gene is TRBV5-1, the J gene TRBJ2-7; D is ambiguous. This CDR3 has 13 amino acids. Germline V gene data show CDR1 as SGHRS and CDR2 as YFSETQ. Trimming removed 3 bases from V and 5 bases from J, with 12 bases in between. The CDR3 loop reads CASSSQVSHEQYF. Here the CDR3 DNA reads TGCGCCAGCAGCTCCCAGGTTTCCCACGAGCAGTACTTC.

This clone was seen just once. V usage is TRBV6-5 and J usage is TRBJ1-6; D is possibly TRBD1 (6 bases). This CDR3 is 15 amino acids long. Trimming pared 6 bases from V and 10 bases from J, leaving 19 bases between. Germline CDR1 MNHEY, CDR2 SVGAGI. The CDR3 is CASSLGAGKGSPLHF. The CDR3 nucleotides are TGTGCCAGCAGCCTGGGGGCAGGGAAGGGATCACCCCTCCACTTT.

The sample holds a few counts of this clone. This rearrangement joins TRBV14 to TRBJ1-4; D remains ambiguous. CDR3 length equals 14 residues. Per the germline V gene, CDR1 is SGHDN and CDR2 is FVKESK. The V gene lost 3 bases and the J gene lost 4 bases, with 9 bases spanning the gap. The CDR3 loop is CASSHHSYNEKLFF. DNA of the CDR3: TGTGCCAGCAGCCATCACAGCTATAATGAAAAACTGTTTTTT.

CDR3: CASSVTSGSIYNEQFF. CDR3 DNA: TGTGCCAGCAGCGTGACTAGCGGGAGTATATACAATGAGCAGTTCTTC. This chain uses TRBV11-2 with TRBJ2-1, with 12 nucleotides matching TRBD2. The CDR3 contains 16 residues. J was trimmed by 4 bases and V by 5 bases; bases with no gene match: 6. The germline V gene encodes CDR1 SGHAT and CDR2 FQNNGV.

This chain links TRBV29-1 with TRBJ1-1, with 7 bases matching TRBD1. The CDR3 extends over 13 amino acids. CDR1 is SQVTM and CDR2 is ANQGSEA in the germline V gene. CDR3 region: CIITGAVGTEAFF. DNA of the CDR3: TGCATCATAACAGGGGCGGTTGGCACTGAAGCTTTCTTT.

This clone was counted between two and nine times. This chain connects TRBV29-1 to TRBJ2-1; 8 nucleotides match TRBD1. The J segment lost 6 bases and the V segment lost 5 bases, leaving 3 bases of the junction unmatched. The CDR3 loop spans 12 amino acids. The germline gives CDR1 SQVTM, CDR2 ANQGSEA. The CDR3 bases are TGCAGCGTTCGCGGGACAGGCAATGAGCAGTTCTTC. Its protein is CSVRGTGNEQFF.

The rearrangement joins TRBV18 to TRBJ1-5; D unclear. Germline V lookup: CDR1 KGHSH, CDR2 LQKENI. V was trimmed by 4 bases and J by 9 bases, leaving 10 bases between them. There are 12 residues in the CDR3. CDR3 protein: CASSQSQVPQHF. CDR3 nucleotides: TGTGCCAGCTCACAGTCCCAGGTGCCCCAGCATTTT.

The V call is TRBV16, the J call TRBJ1-6, with no clear D. Trimming left V 1 base short and J 9 bases short, with 7 bases between. Germline V gives CDR1 KGHSY, CDR2 FQNENV. CDR3 length: 13 residues. CDR3 sequence: CASSQYGRSPLHF. The CDR3 DNA is TGTGCCAGCAGCCAATACGGGCGTTCACCCCTCCACTTT.

This clone has only a few counts. This chain connects TRBV6-6 to TRBJ2-2; the D gene could be TRBD1 or TRBD2 (5 bases each). The CDR3 contains 14 residues. Germline assignment: CDR1 MNHNY and CDR2 SVGAGI (reference sequence). V was shortened by 8 bases and J by 4 bases, with 14 bases between the two germline ends. CDR3 residues: CASRKGPITGELFF. Here the CDR3 DNA reads TGTGCCAGCCGTAAGGGACCGATCACCGGGGAGCTGTTTTTT.

The genes are TRBV7-9 and TRBJ2-5, with D uncertain. Trimming removed 3 bases at V and 5 bases at J, with 7 bases between. CDR1 is SEHNR and CDR2 is FQNEAQ in the germline V gene (reference sequence). The CDR3 runs to 12 residues. The CDR3 nucleotides read TGTGCCAGCAGCTTGAATGAGGAGACCCAGTACTTC. It codes for CASSLNEETQYF.

This rearrangement joins TRBV7-9 to TRBJ2-2; D possibly corresponds to TRBD1 (5 bases). V shed 5 bases and J shed 8 bases, with 12 bases lying between them. Germline assignment: CDR1 SEHNR and CDR2 FQNEAQ (reference sequence). The CDR3 is made up of 13 amino acids. CDR3 amino acids: CASSPQNRGELFF. CDR3 DNA: TGTGCCAGCAGCCCCCAAAACAGGGGGGAGCTGTTTTTT.

This chain links TRBV5-4 with TRBJ2-3, with 7 nucleotides matching TRBD2. The length of the CDR3 is 16 residues. The V gene end was trimmed by 0 bases and the J gene end by 1 base; junction bases not matched to a gene: 5. Germline V gene sequence: CDR1 SGHNT, CDR2 YYREEE (reference sequence). The CDR3 nucleotides read TGTGCCAGCAGCTTGGAGGGAGGGCCGGGCACAGATACGCAGTATTTT. This sequence encodes CASSLEGGPGTDTQYF.

This sequence joins TRBV5-1 and TRBJ1-2; D uncertain. The germline CDR1 and CDR2 sequences are SGHRS and YFSETQ. Trimming removed 0 bases from V and 3 bases from J, with 12 bases in between. The CDR3 length is 15 residues. Here the CDR3 reads CASSLVHGSDYGYTF. As DNA, the CDR3 is TGCGCCAGCAGCTTGGTACATGGGAGTGACTATGGCTACACCTTC.